The clone carrying this TCR beta chain was found a few times. Its antigen is as yet unknown. V gave up 4 bases and J gave up 3 bases, with 7 bases separating them. This CDR3 region has 12 residues. The germline V gene encodes CDR1 KGHSH and CDR2 LQKENI. The data were obtained in a study of cytomegalovirus exposure and HLA in healthy donors. Notes on the study in general: In vitro checks showed that a few CMV-associated chains really do target CMV antigens. Reported performance of the classifier showed diagnosis of cytomegalovirus status with high specificity and sensitivity.

Profiling relied on immunoSEQ multiplex PCR, and the TCRdb table lists in-frame clones only, not all of them. The sample consists of about 250,000 clones, roughly 87% of them appearing once. What was sequenced was PBMCs. V gene TRBV18 combines with J gene TRBJ2-7; no reliable D call. The TCR was taken from a man younger than 35 in good health and CMV-seropositive. The CDR3 region is CASSLENYEQYF. In nucleotides, the CDR3 is TGTGCCAGCTCACTCGAGAACTACGAGCAGTACTTC.